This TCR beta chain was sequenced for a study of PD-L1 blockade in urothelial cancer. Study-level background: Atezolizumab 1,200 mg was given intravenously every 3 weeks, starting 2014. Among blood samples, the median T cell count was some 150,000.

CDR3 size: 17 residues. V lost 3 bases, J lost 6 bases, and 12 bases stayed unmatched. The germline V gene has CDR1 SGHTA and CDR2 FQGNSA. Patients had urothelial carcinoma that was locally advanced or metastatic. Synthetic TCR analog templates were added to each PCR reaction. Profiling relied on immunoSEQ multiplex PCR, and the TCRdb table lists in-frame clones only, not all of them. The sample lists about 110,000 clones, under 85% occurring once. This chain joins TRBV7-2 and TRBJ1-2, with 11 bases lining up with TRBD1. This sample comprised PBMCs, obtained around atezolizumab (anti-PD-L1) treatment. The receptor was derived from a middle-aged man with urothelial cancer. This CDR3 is CASSFFPPGQGVDGYTF. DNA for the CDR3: TGTGCCAGCAGCTTTTTTCCCCCGGGACAGGGGGTGGATGGCTACACCTTC.